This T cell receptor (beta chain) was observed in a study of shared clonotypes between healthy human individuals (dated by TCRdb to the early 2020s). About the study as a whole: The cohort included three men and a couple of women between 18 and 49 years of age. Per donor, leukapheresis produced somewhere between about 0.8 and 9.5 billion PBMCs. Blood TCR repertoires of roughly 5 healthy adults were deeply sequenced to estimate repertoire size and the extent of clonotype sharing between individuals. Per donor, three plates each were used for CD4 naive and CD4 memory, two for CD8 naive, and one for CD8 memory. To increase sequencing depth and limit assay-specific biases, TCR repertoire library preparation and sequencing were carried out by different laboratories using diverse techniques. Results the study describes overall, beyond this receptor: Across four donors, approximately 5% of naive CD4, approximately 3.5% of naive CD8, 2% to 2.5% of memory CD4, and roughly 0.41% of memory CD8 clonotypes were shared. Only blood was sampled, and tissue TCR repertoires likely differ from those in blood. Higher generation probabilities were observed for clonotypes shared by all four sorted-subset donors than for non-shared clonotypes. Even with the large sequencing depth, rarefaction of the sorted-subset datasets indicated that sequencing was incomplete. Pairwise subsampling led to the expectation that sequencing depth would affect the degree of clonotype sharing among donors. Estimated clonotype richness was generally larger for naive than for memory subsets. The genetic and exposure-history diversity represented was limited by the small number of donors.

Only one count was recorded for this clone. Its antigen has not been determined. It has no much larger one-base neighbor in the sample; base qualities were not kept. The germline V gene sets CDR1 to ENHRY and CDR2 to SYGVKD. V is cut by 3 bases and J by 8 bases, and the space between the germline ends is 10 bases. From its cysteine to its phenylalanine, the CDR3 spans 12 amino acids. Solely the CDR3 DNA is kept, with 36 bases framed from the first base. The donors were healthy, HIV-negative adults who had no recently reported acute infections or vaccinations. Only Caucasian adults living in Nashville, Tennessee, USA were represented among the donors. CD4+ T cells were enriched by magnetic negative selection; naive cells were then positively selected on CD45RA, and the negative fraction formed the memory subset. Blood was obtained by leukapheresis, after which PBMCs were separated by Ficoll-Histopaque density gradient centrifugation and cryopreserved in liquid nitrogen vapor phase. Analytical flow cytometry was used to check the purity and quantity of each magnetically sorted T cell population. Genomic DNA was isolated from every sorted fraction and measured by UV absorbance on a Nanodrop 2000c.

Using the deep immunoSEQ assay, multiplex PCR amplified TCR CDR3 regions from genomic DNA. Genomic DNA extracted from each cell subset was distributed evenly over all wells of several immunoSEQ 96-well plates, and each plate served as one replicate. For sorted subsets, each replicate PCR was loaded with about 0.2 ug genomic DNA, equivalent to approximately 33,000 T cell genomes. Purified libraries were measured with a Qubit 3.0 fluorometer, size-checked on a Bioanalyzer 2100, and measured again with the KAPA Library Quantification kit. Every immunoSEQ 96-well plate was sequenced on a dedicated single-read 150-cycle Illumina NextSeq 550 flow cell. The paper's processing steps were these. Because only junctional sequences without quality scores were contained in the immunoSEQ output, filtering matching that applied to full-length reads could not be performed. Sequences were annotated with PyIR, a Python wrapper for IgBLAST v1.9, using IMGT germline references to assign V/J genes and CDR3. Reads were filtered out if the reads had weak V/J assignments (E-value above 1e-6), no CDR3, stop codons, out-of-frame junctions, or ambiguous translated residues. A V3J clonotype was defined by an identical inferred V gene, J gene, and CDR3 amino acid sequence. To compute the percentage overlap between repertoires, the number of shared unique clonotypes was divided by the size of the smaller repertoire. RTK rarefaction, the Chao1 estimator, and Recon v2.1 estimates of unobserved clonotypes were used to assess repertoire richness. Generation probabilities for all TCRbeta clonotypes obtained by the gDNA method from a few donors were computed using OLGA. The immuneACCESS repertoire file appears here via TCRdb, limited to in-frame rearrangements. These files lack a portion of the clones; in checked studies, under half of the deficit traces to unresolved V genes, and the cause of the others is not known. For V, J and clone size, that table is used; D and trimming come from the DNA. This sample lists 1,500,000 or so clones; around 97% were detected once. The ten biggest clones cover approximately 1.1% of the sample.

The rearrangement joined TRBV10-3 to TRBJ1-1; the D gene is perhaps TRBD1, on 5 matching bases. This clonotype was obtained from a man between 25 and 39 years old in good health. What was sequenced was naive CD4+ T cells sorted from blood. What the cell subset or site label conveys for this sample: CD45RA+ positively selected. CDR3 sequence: CAISEGASEAFF. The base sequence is TGTGCCATCAGTGAAGGGGCTTCGGAAGCTTTCTTT.